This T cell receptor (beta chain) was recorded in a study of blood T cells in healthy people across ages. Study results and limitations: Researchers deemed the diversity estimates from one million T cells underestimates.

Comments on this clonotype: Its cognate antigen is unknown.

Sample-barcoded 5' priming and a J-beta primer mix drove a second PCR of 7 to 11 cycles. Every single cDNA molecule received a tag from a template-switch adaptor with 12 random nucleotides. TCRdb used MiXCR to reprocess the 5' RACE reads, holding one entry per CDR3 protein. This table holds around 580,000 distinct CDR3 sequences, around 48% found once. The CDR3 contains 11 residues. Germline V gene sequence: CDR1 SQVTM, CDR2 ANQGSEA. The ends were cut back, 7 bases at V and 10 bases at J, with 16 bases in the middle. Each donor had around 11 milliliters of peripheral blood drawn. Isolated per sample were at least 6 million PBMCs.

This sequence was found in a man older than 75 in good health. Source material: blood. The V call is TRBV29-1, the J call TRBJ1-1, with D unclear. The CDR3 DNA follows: TGCAGCGGTGGGGTACTTGAGAGAGCTTTCTTT. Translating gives CSGGVLERAFF. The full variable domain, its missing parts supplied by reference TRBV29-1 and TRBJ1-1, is SAVISQKPSRDICQRGTSLTIQCQVDSQVTMMFWYRQQPGQSLTLIATANQGSEATYESGFVIDKFPISRPNLTFSTLTVSNMSPEDSSIYLCSGGVLERAFFGQGTRLTVV.